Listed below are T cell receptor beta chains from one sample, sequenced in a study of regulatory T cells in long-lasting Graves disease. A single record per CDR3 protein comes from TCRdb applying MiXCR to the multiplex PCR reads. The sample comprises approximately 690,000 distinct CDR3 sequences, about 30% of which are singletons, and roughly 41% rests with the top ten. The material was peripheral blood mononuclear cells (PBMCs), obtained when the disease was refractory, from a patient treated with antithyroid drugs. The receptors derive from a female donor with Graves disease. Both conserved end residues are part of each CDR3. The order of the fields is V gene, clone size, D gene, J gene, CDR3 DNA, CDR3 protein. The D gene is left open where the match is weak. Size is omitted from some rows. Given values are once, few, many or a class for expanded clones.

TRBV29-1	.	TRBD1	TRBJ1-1	TGCAGCGTTAGCAGGGGGCCTGAAGCTTTCTTT	CSVSRGPEAFF
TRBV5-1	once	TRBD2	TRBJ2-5	TGCGCCAGCAGCTTGCTATCAACTAGCGGGAAAGAGACCCAGTACTTC	CASSLLSTSGKETQYF
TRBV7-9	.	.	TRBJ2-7	TGTGCCAGCAGACTAAGAGACCACTCCTACGAGCAGTACTTC	CASRLRDHSYEQYF
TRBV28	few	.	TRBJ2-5	TGTGCCAGCGGCCCGGGGGAGACCCAGTACTTC	CASGPGETQYF
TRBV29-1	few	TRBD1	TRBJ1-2	TGCAGCGTGGCCTACAGGGGGACGACCTTC	CSVAYRGTTF
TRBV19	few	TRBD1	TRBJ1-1	TGTGCCAGTAGTGCTAATCAACAGGGGAGGACTGAAGCTTTCTTT	CASSANQQGRTEAFF
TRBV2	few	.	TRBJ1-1	TGTGCCAGCAGCCCCCTCCGGTTTGTGAACACTGAAGCTTTCTTT	CASSPLRFVNTEAFF
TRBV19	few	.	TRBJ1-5	TGTGCCAGTAGTATTGTCGGGGCCAGTGATCAGCCCCAGCATTTT	CASSIVGASDQPQHF
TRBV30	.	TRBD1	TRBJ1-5	TGTGCCTGGAGTTCGACAGGGAGTGGTGAGCCCCAGCATTTT	CAWSSTGSGEPQHF
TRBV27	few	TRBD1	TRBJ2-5	TGTGCCAGCAGTAAGAGGACAGGAGAATACCAAGAGACCCAGTACTTC	CASSKRTGEYQETQYF
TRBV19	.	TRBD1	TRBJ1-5	TGTGCCAGTAGTCCCGGGACAGACAGACCAAGGCAGCCCCAGCATTTT	CASSPGTDRPRQPQHF
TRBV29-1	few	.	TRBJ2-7	TGCAGCGTTACCGAGAGGGACGAGCAGTACTTC	CSVTERDEQYF
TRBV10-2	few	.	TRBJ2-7	TGCGCCAGCAGTGCGCTGATTGCCTACGAGCAGTACTTC	CASSALIAYEQYF
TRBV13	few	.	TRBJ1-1	TGTGCCAGCAGCTTAGGAGGGCCCAGTGAAGCTTTCTTT	CASSLGGPSEAFF
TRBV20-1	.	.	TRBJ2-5	TGCAGCGCCGCCGGTGGGGGGGAGACCCAGTACTTC	CSAAGGGETQYF
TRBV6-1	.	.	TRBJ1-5	TGTGCCACCCAACCCGGGGGGCCGGGTCAGCCCCAGCATTTT	CATQPGGPGQPQHF
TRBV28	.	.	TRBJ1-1	TGTGCCAGCACCTACCATGAGGGGGGATCTGAAGCTTTCTTT	CASTYHEGGSEAFF
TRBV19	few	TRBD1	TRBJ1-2	TGTGCCAGTAGTGGCGGGACAGGGGCCTATGGCTACACCTTC	CASSGGTGAYGYTF
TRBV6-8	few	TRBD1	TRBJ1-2	TGTGCCAGCAGTCCTAGCTGGGACAGTTCCTACTATGGCTACACCTTC	CASSPSWDSSYYGYTF
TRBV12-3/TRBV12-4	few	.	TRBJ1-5	TGTGCCAGCAGTTACGTACTGGGCTCCGGCAGCAATCAGCCCCAGCATTTT	CASSYVLGSGSNQPQHF
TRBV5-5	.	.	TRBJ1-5	TGTGCCAGCAGCTTGGGGCGGACGTTGGTGCCCCAGCATTTT	CASSLGRTLVPQHF
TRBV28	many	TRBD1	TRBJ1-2	TGTGCCAGCATTGGACAGGGGAATGGCTACACCTTC	CASIGQGNGYTF
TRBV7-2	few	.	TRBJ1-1	TGTGCCAGCAGCTTCGGGACACAGAACACTGAAGCTTTCTTT	CASSFGTQNTEAFF
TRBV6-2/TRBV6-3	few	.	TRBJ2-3	TGTGCCAGCAGTTACAGGGGTTTCACAGATACGCAGTATTTT	CASSYRGFTDTQYF
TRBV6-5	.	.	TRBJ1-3	TGTGCCAGCAGTTTTTATGGAAACACCATATATTTT	CASSFYGNTIYF
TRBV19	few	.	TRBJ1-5	TGTGCCAGTAGTATAATCAGGAACGATCAGCCCCAGCATTTT	CASSIIRNDQPQHF
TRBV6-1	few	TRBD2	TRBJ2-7	TGTGCCAGCAGCCGCCCCGGCCCGGGACTAGCGATCTACGAGCAGTACTTC	CASSRPGPGLAIYEQYF
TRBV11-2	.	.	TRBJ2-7	TGTGCCAGCAAGGTGCTAGCGACCGAGCAGTACTTC	CASKVLATEQYF
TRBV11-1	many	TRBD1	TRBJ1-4	TGTGCCAGCAGACGGACAGGGTCCTCGGAAGAAAAACTGTTTTTT	CASRRTGSSEEKLFF
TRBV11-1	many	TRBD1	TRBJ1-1	TGTGCCAGCAGCCCTCACAGGGGGCGAACGACTGAAGCTTTCTTT	CASSPHRGRTTEAFF
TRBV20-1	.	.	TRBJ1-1	TGCAGTGCGATACTCCTGCTCGGCATGATAAACACTGAAGCTTTCTTT	CSAILLLGMINTEAFF
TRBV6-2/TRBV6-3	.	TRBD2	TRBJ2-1	TGTGCCAGCAGTCGTGGACTAGCCGAGGGTGAGCAGTTCTTC	CASSRGLAEGEQFF
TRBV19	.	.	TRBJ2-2	TGTGCCAGTATACATGGCGATGGGGAGCTGTTTTTT	CASIHGDGELFF
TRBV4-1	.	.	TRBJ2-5	TGCGCCAGCAGCCCCCGGGGGCAGAAGAGAGAAGAGACCCAGTACTTC	CASSPRGQKREETQYF
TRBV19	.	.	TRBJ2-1	TGTGCCAGCCAATATGGTAATGAGCAGTTCTTC	CASQYGNEQFF
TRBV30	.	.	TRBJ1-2	TGTGCCTGGAACTCGGCTAACTATGGCTACACCTTC	CAWNSANYGYTF
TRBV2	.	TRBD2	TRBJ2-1	TGTGCTACTACTAAACGGGGACTAGCGGGAGGTAGCTCCTACAATGAGCAGTTCTTC	CATTKRGLAGGSSYNEQFF
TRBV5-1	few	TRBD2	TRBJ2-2	TGCGCCAGCAGCGGTGGTAGCGGGAGTTTGGATACCGGGGAGCTGTTTTTT	CASSGGSGSLDTGELFF
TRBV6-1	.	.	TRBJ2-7	TGTGCCAGCAGTCAGGGGAGACTAGGAGCCTACGAGCAGTACTTC	CASSQGRLGAYEQYF
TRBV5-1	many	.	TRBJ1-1	TGCGCCAGCAGCTTTGGCCAGGGTGCGACTGAAGCTTTCTTT	CASSFGQGATEAFF
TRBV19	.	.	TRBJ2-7	TGTGCCAGCAGTAACAGGAAGGGCGAGCAGTACTTC	CASSNRKGEQYF